This T cell receptor beta chain was recorded in a study of control samples from healthy donors and cancer patients. Some clones are missing from TCRdb's copy, which holds only in-frame ones; the method was immunoSEQ multiplex PCR. Of tens of thousands of clones listed, roughly 84% were seen once; the top ten hold approximately 16%. The ends were cut back, 2 bases at V and 5 bases at J, with 9 bases in the middle. CDR3 length equals 13 residues. Germline V lookup: CDR1 KGHDR, CDR2 SFDVKD. Material: blood. The TCR was taken from a man between 50 and 59 years old in good health. The chain couples TRBV24-1 to TRBJ2-7; weak D call: TRBD1 (6 bases). CDR3 in DNA: TGTGCCACCAGTGATTCGGACAGAAACGAGCAGTACTTC. Amino acids: CATSDSDRNEQYF.